Listed below are T cell receptor beta chains from one sample, sequenced in a study of cytomegalovirus exposure and HLA in healthy donors. Profiled with immunoSEQ multiplex PCR; TCRdb holds only in-frame clones, not every one. The sample gives 330,000 or so clones, roughly 90% of which show up once; 0.84% is in the top ten. The sequenced material came from PBMCs. These receptors were taken from a woman in her late teens or twenties in good health and CMV-seronegative. CDR3s include the opening cysteine and the closing phenylalanine or tryptophan. A D gene is named only where the DNA matches it firmly. Clone size, where shown, is once, few, many, or a class for clones that have expanded.

d_gene	v_gene	abundance	j_gene	CDR3aa	CDR3nt
TRBD1	TRBV5-1	NA	TRBJ2-1	CASSTGQVGEQFF	TGCGCCAGCAGCACGGGACAGGTGGGTGAGCAGTTCTTC
TRBD2	TRBV7-6	NA	TRBJ2-5	CASSSGPGLEETQYF	TGTGCCAGCAGCTCAGGCCCGGGACTAGAAGAGACCCAGTACTTC
TRBD1	TRBV4-2	NA	TRBJ2-7	CASSPGGTGVYEQYF	TGTGCCAGCAGCCCAGGCGGGACAGGGGTCTACGAGCAGTACTTC
TRBD1	TRBV6-1	NA	TRBJ1-2	CASSEACSHRGRGYTF	TGTGCCAGCAGTGAAGCTTGCTCCCACAGGGGGCGAGGCTACACCTTC
NA	TRBV27	NA	TRBJ2-7	CASSGSRLYSYEQYF	TGTGCCAGCAGCGGATCACGACTATACTCCTACGAGCAGTACTTC
NA	TRBV19	NA	TRBJ2-6	CASREGAVSGANVLTF	TGTGCCAGTCGGGAGGGGGCGGTATCTGGGGCCAACGTCCTGACTTTC
NA	TRBV7-2	NA	TRBJ2-7	CASSFGGTYEQYF	TGTGCCAGCAGCTTCGGGGGAACCTACGAGCAGTACTTC
NA	TRBV27	NA	TRBJ2-2	CASSQRGRGDTGELFF	TGTGCCAGCAGTCAAAGGGGCAGGGGGGACACCGGGGAGCTGTTTTTT
NA	TRBV18	few	TRBJ2-7	CASSPPGSYEQYF	TGTGCCAGCTCACCCCCAGGCTCCTACGAGCAGTACTTC
TRBD2	TRBV10-3	NA	TRBJ2-1	CAISVASGGYSSYNEQFF	TGTGCCATCAGTGTGGCTAGCGGGGGGTACAGCTCCTACAATGAGCAGTTCTTC
TRBD2	TRBV5-5	NA	TRBJ2-1	CASSFRLAGGYNEQFF	TGTGCCAGCAGCTTTAGGCTAGCGGGAGGATACAATGAGCAGTTCTTC
TRBD2	TRBV18	once	TRBJ2-7	CASSPRTGGSENEQYF	TGTGCCAGCTCACCACGGACGGGGGGGAGTGAGAACGAGCAGTACTTC
TRBD2	TRBV5-6	NA	TRBJ2-1	CASSFSSGNEQFF	TGTGCCAGCAGCTTTTCTAGCGGCAATGAGCAGTTCTTC
TRBD1	TRBV4-2	NA	TRBJ1-1	CASSQLQGADTEAFF	TGTGCCAGCAGCCAACTACAGGGGGCAGACACTGAAGCTTTCTTT
TRBD1	TRBV9	NA	TRBJ2-1	CASSVTGIYNEQFF	TGTGCCAGCAGCGTGACAGGGATCTACAATGAGCAGTTCTTC
NA	TRBV30	NA	TRBJ1-1	CAWSVGGNTEAFF	TGTGCCTGGAGTGTAGGGGGGAACACTGAAGCTTTCTTT
TRBD2	TRBV6-5	NA	TRBJ2-1	CASSEGLATYNEQFF	TGTGCCAGCAGCGAGGGACTAGCGACCTACAATGAGCAGTTCTTC
NA	TRBV2	NA	TRBJ1-1	CASSDKRRDTEAFF	TGTGCCAGCAGTGATAAGCGCAGGGACACTGAAGCTTTCTTT
NA	TRBV28	NA	TRBJ2-7	CASSLSEDNLGEQYF	TGTGCCAGCAGTTTATCCGAGGACAACTTAGGCGAGCAGTACTTC
TRBD1	TRBV28	NA	TRBJ2-4	CASSTRGGTGQNIQYF	TGTGCCAGCAGTACACGAGGAGGGACAGGGCAAAACATTCAGTACTTC
NA	TRBV2	NA	TRBJ1-1	CASSEPRHSEAFF	TGTGCCAGCAGTGAACCACGACATTCCGAGGCTTTCTTT
NA	TRBV5-4	NA	TRBJ1-4	CASSAASGEKLFF	TGTGCCAGCAGCGCGGCATCCGGTGAAAAACTGTTTTTT
NA	TRBV7-2	once	TRBJ1-3	CASRPPGGSGNTIYF	TGTGCCAGCAGGCCGCCCGGCGGGTCTGGAAACACCATATATTTT
TRBD2	TRBV6-1	NA	TRBJ2-3	CASSEGDYRDTQYF	TGTGCCAGCAGTGAGGGGGACTACCGAGATACGCAGTATTTT
NA	TRBV15	NA	TRBJ1-1	CATSNSAWGQDTEAFF	TGTGCCACCAGTAATTCAGCCTGGGGGCAGGACACTGAAGCTTTCTTT
TRBD1	TRBV6-5	NA	TRBJ2-3	CASRTGILDTQYF	TGTGCCAGCCGGACAGGTATTTTGGATACGCAGTATTTT
TRBD2	TRBV6-5	NA	TRBJ2-7	CASSYSSGSTREQYF	TGTGCCAGCAGTTACTCTAGCGGGAGTACTCGCGAGCAGTACTTC
NA	TRBV29-1	NA	TRBJ1-3	CSVEPQSLSGNTIYF	TGCAGCGTTGAACCCCAATCATTGTCTGGAAACACCATATATTTT
NA	TRBV7-2	NA	TRBJ1-1	CASSSWTATITEAFF	TGTGCCAGCAGCTCCTGGACAGCCACAATCACTGAAGCTTTCTTT
TRBD1	TRBV7-9	NA	TRBJ1-4	CASSMTGIAVEKLFF	TGTGCCAGCAGCATGACAGGGATAGCTGTAGAAAAACTGTTTTTT
TRBD1	TRBV5-1	NA	TRBJ1-3	CASSPGTAGNTIYF	TGCGCCAGCAGCCCGGGGACAGCCGGAAACACCATATATTTT
NA	TRBV4-2	once	TRBJ2-1	CASSQEGHGDYEQFF	TGTGCCAGCAGCCAAGAAGGTCACGGGGATTATGAGCAGTTCTTC
TRBD1	TRBV6-1	few	TRBJ2-7	CASSLDTGGYEQYF	TGTGCCAGCAGCCTTGATACAGGGGGGTACGAGCAGTACTTC
TRBD2	TRBV7-9	few	TRBJ2-7	CASAPAGGDEQYF	TGTGCCAGCGCCCCAGCGGGAGGGGACGAGCAGTACTTC
TRBD2	TRBV14	NA	TRBJ2-2	CASSWTSSQWELFF	TGTGCCAGCAGCTGGACTAGCAGTCAGTGGGAGCTGTTTTTT
NA	TRBV28	NA	TRBJ1-2	CASRAAYGYTF	TGTGCCAGCAGGGCGGCCTATGGCTACACCTTC
TRBD2	TRBV4-3	NA	TRBJ2-1	CASSQWTSGRYNEQFF	TGCGCCAGCAGCCAATGGACTAGCGGGAGGTACAATGAGCAGTTCTTC
NA	TRBV6-5	NA	TRBJ2-5	CASKRAGETQYF	TGTGCCAGCAAAAGAGCGGGAGAGACCCAGTACTTC
TRBD1	TRBV7-9	once	TRBJ1-2	CASSPGQTNYGYTF	TGTGCCAGCAGCCCGGGACAGACCAACTATGGCTACACCTTC
TRBD2	TRBV27	NA	TRBJ2-7	CASSLGGSYEQYF	TGTGCCAGCAGTTTGGGGGGGTCGTACGAGCAGTACTTC
NA	TRBV28	once	TRBJ2-2	CASSLGLPGELFF	TGTGCCAGCAGTTTAGGGCTACCCGGGGAGCTGTTTTTT
NA	TRBV4-2	NA	TRBJ2-2	CASSPQGSLVTGELFF	TGTGCCAGCAGCCCCCAGGGGAGCCTGGTCACCGGGGAGCTGTTTTTT
TRBD2	TRBV30	NA	TRBJ2-7	CAWIIGGRTYF	TGTGCCTGGATTATTGGCGGGAGAACGTACTTC